This T cell receptor beta chain was profiled in a study of OX40 agonist ivuxolimab in advanced cancers. Sequencing used immunoSEQ multiplex PCR; TCRdb keeps in-frame clones, though not all of them. The sample lists approximately 160,000 clones, 90% to 95% occurring once. The V gene lost 0 bases and the J gene lost 4 bases, with 7 bases spanning the gap. Germline loops: CDR1 SGHRS, CDR2 YFSETQ. The CDR3 sequence is 13 residues long. The clonotype was recovered from an adult with an advanced solid tumor such as melanoma, head and neck, liver or kidney cancer. This chain connects TRBV5-1 to TRBJ2-5, with D perhaps assigned TRBD1 or TRBD2 (5 bases each). The material sequenced was CD4+ or CD8+ T cells sorted from blood, taken in a trial of the OX40 agonist ivuxolimab. The CDR3 DNA follows: TGCGCCAGCAGCTTGGCAGGGACAGAGACCCAGTACTTC. Translation: CASSLAGTETQYF.